This T cell receptor (beta chain) was sequenced in a study of human T cells and chemical hapten exposure. Turning to the study itself: Weekly administration of diphenylcyclopropenone to the scalp of patients continued throughout the roughly 22-week study. Findings of the study overall: Clustering by CDR3 similarity yielded significantly more large clusters from expanded TCRs than controls.

Time point specified: patch test 1, 2 weeks after DPC sensitization. Treatment denoted: therapeutic diphenylcyclopropenone sensitization with weekly scalp DPC. TCRdb used MiXCR to reprocess the RACE reads, holding one entry per CDR3 protein. The sample consists of approximately 80,000 distinct CDR3 sequences, around 11% of them appearing once. The sample holds a few counts of this clonotype. Its antigen is still unknown. V was shortened by 0 bases and J by 7 bases, with 13 bases between the two germline ends. In germline, CDR1 is MNHNY, CDR2 SVGAGI (reference sequence). CDR3 length: 16 residues. The sequencing used whole blood, collected in connection with sensitization to the hapten diphenylcyclopropenone (DPC). The chain carries TRBV6-6 and TRBJ1-6; D possibly corresponds to TRBD1 (6 bases). The sequence came from a woman aged 45 to 65 with alopecia areata. Some clones in this sample may be carry-over from other donors' samples. The CDR3 DNA reads as TGTGCCAGCAGTTACTCCGGGACATTAGAGAATTCACCCCTCCACTTT. Its protein is CASSYSGTLENSPLHF.